This T cell receptor beta chain was documented in a study of cytomegalovirus exposure and HLA in healthy donors. Study-level information: Unique TCRs from HLA-typed donors, approximately 80 million of them, were held in an early data release.

In the PCR, 60 Vbeta and 13 Jbeta primers were used. The method was immunoSEQ multiplex PCR; TCRdb's version includes in-frame clones alone and lacks a portion of them. Among 150,000 to 200,000 clones listed, 65% to 85% were seen once. Germline trimming cut 4 bases from V and 8 bases from J; bases unmatched to any gene: 13. The germline V gene has CDR1 MNHEY and CDR2 SMNVEV (reference sequence). The CDR3 covers 15 residues. About this clone: The antigen is unknown.

Findings and caveats of the study: Some V segments, including TRBV6-2 and TRBV6-3, were excluded as indistinguishable. Among TCR sequences, most were rare, though some public TCRs appeared in many donors. Rates of TCR association differed by HLA locus in a later analysis, with DRB1 highest and HLA-C lowest.

The sample comprised PBMCs. V and J are TRBV27 and TRBJ1-2; 7 positions match TRBD1. This receptor was taken from a man aged 40-50 years in good health and CMV-seropositive. CDR3 amino acids: CASSSLPQGMEGYTF. CDR3 nucleotides: TGTGCCAGCAGTTCCCTCCCACAGGGGATGGAAGGCTACACCTTC.